The 26 T cell receptor beta chains presented below share a single source sample, sequenced in a study of regulatory T cells in long-lasting Graves disease. Time point specified: persistent/refractory GD, antithyroid drugs over 5 years with positive TRAb. Following extraction of RNA from PBMCs, that RNA was used to make the TCR library. Combining iRepertoire HTBI primers with Arm-PCR of CDR3 regions, the authors built TCR beta libraries. A single record per CDR3 protein comes from TCRdb applying MiXCR to the multiplex PCR reads. This sample has around 460,000 distinct CDR3 sequences, with roughly 22% found just once. This material consisted of peripheral blood mononuclear cells (PBMCs), taken when the disease was refractory, from a patient treated with antithyroid drugs. The source is a female donor with Graves disease.

This clonotype was seen at least ten times. The J gene is TRBJ2-5, the V gene TRBV14, with 8 bases identical to TRBD1. CDR1 is SGHDN and CDR2 is FVKESK in the germline V gene. V shed 1 base and J 4 bases; nucleotides not matched to a gene: 2. The CDR3 length is 14 residues. The CDR3 region has the DNA TGTGCCAGCAGCCAAGGACAGGGGATAGAGACCCAGTACTTC. Translated, it gives CASSQGQGIETQYF.

This clonotype was recorded many times. This chain joins TRBV6-2 or TRBV6-3 and TRBJ2-7, with unresolved D. CDR3 size: 13 residues. The germline V gene encodes CDR1 MNHEY and CDR2 SVGEGT. The V gene lost 8 bases and the J gene lost 2 bases, with 13 bases spanning the gap. The CDR3 DNA reads as TGTGCCAGCCAGGTTGAAAATACCTACGAGCAGTACTTC. Its protein product is CASQVENTYEQYF.

There are many counts of this clonotype. The rearrangement uses TRBV20-1 and TRBJ1-4; D uncertain. Trimming removed 1 base at V and 6 bases at J, with 12 bases between. The germline V gene encodes CDR1 DFQATT and CDR2 SNEGSKA (reference sequence). The CDR3 is 14 residues long. CDR3 region: CSARGRPLDEKLFF. As DNA, the CDR3 is TGCAGTGCTAGAGGTCGTCCTCTCGATGAAAAACTGTTTTTT.

This chain links TRBV30 with TRBJ1-1; maybe TRBD1 (5 bases). V was trimmed by 2 bases and J by 6 bases, leaving 16 bases between them. Looked up from germline, CDR1 is GTSNPN and CDR2 is SVGIG (reference sequence). The CDR3 consists of 14 residues. CDR3 DNA sequence: TGTGCCTGGAGTCCGGGACTGCTTTACTCTGAAGCTTTCTTT. It encodes CAWSPGLLYSEAFF.

This clonotype was counted ten times or more. The chain recombines TRBV12-3 or TRBV12-4 with TRBJ1-5; D remains ambiguous. This CDR3 is 13 amino acids long. V dropped 6 bases and J dropped 0 bases, with 6 bases sitting between them. CDR3 amino acids: CASSHNSNQPQHF. CDR3 nucleotides: TGTGCCAGCAGCCATAATAGCAATCAGCCCCAGCATTTT.

There are a few counts of this clonotype. The rearrangement joins TRBV24-1 to TRBJ1-1; 8 bases line up with TRBD1. Germline assignment: CDR1 KGHDR and CDR2 SFDVKD. The CDR3 length is 15 residues. With V trimmed by 2 bases and J by 3 bases, 4 bases remained unmatched. The CDR3 region is CATSDSGGLDTEAFF. The CDR3, as DNA: TGTGCCACCAGTGATTCAGGGGGCTTGGACACTGAAGCTTTCTTT.

This clonotype occurred a few times. The chain combines TRBV7-2 with TRBJ2-7, with TRBD2 matching over 7 bases. This CDR3 is built from 12 residues. Germline V gene sequence: CDR1 SGHTA, CDR2 FQGNSA. V dropped 4 bases and J dropped 5; count of bases not matched to a gene: 2. The CDR3 nucleotides are TGTGCCAGCAGCTGGAGCGGGGACGAGCAGTACTTC. It encodes CASSWSGDEQYF.

J is TRBJ2-2 and V is TRBV7-2; 10 positions match TRBD1. The CDR3 is made up of 15 amino acids. The germline gives CDR1 SGHTA, CDR2 FQGNSA. The trim removed 7 bases at V and 5 bases at J, leaving 7 bases unmatched. This CDR3 reads CASTSWDRGTGELFF. The CDR3 DNA sequence: TGTGCCAGCACCTCTTGGGACAGGGGTACCGGGGAGCTGTTTTTT. The variable domain in full, completed from reference TRBV7-2 and TRBJ2-2, reads GAGVSQSPSNKVTEKGKDVELRCDPISGHTALYWYRQSLGQGLEFLIYFQGNSAPDKSGLPSDRFSAERTGGSVSTLTIQRTQQEDSAVYLCASTSWDRGTGELFFGEGSRLTVL.

This clonotype was counted between two and nine times. The junction shows a germline mismatch at one end, possibly a read error. This chain connects TRBV11-2 to TRBJ2-7, with TRBD1 as a possible D gene (6 bases). Germline V gene data show CDR1 as SGHAT and CDR2 as FQNNGV. This CDR3 is built from 10 residues. CDR3 sequence reads: CASSLVTGNF. CDR3 bases: TGTGCCAGCAGCTTAGTCACAGGGAACTTC.

CDR3: CASSHTGLGLGETQYF. The CDR3, as DNA: TGCGCCAGCAGCCATACGGGCCTGGGGCTGGGAGAGACCCAGTACTTC. The chain uses TRBV4-1 and TRBJ2-5; the D gene is possibly TRBD1 (5 bases). CDR1 is MGHRA, CDR2 YSYEKL, per germline. The V end lost 3 bases, the J end lost 4 bases, and 18 bases lay between the germline ends. There are 16 residues in the CDR3.

This clonotype was observed many times. CDR3 in amino acids: CASRVGTGTYEQYF. CDR3 bases: TGTGCCAGCAGGGTGGGGACAGGGACCTACGAGCAGTACTTC. The V and J genes are TRBV2 and TRBJ2-7, with TRBD1 identical over 9 bases. The CDR3 consists of 14 residues. The J segment lost 2 bases and the V segment lost 6 bases, leaving 5 bases of the junction unmatched. Germline lookup yields CDR1 SNHLY and CDR2 FYNNEI.

The J gene is TRBJ1-5, the V gene TRBV20-1; 11 bases map to TRBD1. The CDR3 extends over 16 amino acids. Trimming took 3 bases from V and 1 from J; bases not matched to a gene: 5. Germline V gives CDR1 DFQATT, CDR2 SNEGSKA (reference sequence). The CDR3 region is CSARRTGGISNQPQHF. CDR3 sequence (DNA): TGCAGTGCTAGGCGGACAGGGGGCATAAGCAATCAGCCCCAGCATTTT.

This sequence joins TRBV6-2 or TRBV6-3 and TRBJ2-7; D may match TRBD1 or TRBD2 (6 bases each). CDR1 MNHEY and CDR2 SVGEGT come from the germline V gene. CDR3 length: 15 residues. V dropped 2 bases and J dropped 5 bases, with 16 bases sitting between them. CDR3 in DNA: TGTGCCAGCAGTTACGAGGGGGAGGCCCTCCACGAGCAGTACTTC. Translation gives CASSYEGEALHEQYF.

The table lists this clonotype with many counts. V gene TRBV28 combines with J gene TRBJ2-7, with D possibly called TRBD1 or TRBD2 (5 bases each). This CDR3 has 13 amino acids. V lost 5 bases and J 7 bases, leaving 15 bases between the germline ends. Germline CDR1 reads MDHEN; CDR2 reads SYDVKM. This CDR3 is CASSPGTPREQYF. The DNA of the CDR3 is TGTGCCAGCAGTCCTGGGACCCCGCGGGAGCAGTACTTC. The whole variable domain, filled in from reference TRBV28 and TRBJ2-7, reads DVKVTQSSRYLVKRTGEKVFLECVQDMDHENMFWYRQDPGLGLRLIYFSYDVKMKEKGDIPEGYSVSREKKERFSLILESASTNQTSMYLCASSPGTPREQYFGPGTRLTVT.

This clonotype was detected many times. The chain employs TRBV12-3 or TRBV12-4 and TRBJ2-7; 8 bases align to TRBD1. V shed 6 bases and J 2 bases; nucleotides not matched to a gene: 12. CDR3 size: 16 residues. CDR3 loop: CASRRHRGVSTYEQYF. The CDR3 nucleotides are TGTGCCAGCAGACGCCACAGGGGGGTTTCCACCTACGAGCAGTACTTC.

This chain connects TRBV6-1 to TRBJ1-2; D is undetermined. The V and J ends lost 4 bases and 1 base respectively, with 16 bases between them. Germline assignment: CDR1 MNHNS and CDR2 SASEGT. This CDR3 region has 16 residues. CDR3 bases: TGTGCCAGCAGTGCAGAACGGACGGACGATAACTATGGCTACACCTTC. It codes for CASSAERTDDNYGYTF.

The chain joins TRBV7-2 to TRBJ2-7, with D perhaps TRBD1 or TRBD2 (6 bases each). V lost 5 bases and J 3 bases, leaving 17 bases between the germline ends. Per the germline V gene, CDR1 is SGHTA and CDR2 is FQGNSA. The CDR3 is 15 residues long. The CDR3 region is CASSHGGGLHYEQYF. The CDR3 DNA reads as TGTGCCAGCAGCCACGGGGGCGGGCTGCACTACGAGCAGTACTTC. The variable domain in full, completed from reference TRBV7-2 and TRBJ2-7, reads GAGVSQSPSNKVTEKGKDVELRCDPISGHTALYWYRQSLGQGLEFLIYFQGNSAPDKSGLPSDRFSAERTGGSVSTLTIQRTQQEDSAVYLCASSHGGGLHYEQYFGPGTRLTVT.

The J gene is TRBJ2-3, the V gene TRBV20-1, with D possibly TRBD2 on 5 matching bases. Germline CDR1 reads DFQATT; CDR2 reads SNEGSKA (reference sequence). The CDR3 has 14 amino acids. CDR3 in DNA: TGCAGCCCCTCCTTCGAGCGGTTCACAGATACGCAGTATTTT. This encodes CSPSFERFTDTQYF.

The rearrangement uses TRBV5-1 and TRBJ2-3; 15 nucleotides align to TRBD2. V was pared by 4 bases and J by 7 bases, with 10 bases of the junction left unmatched. Per germline, CDR1 SGHRS and CDR2 YFSETQ. This CDR3 contains 17 residues. This CDR3 reads CASSNGGTSGGRNTQYF. Written as DNA, the CDR3 is TGCGCCAGCAGCAATGGGGGGACTAGCGGGGGGCGGAATACGCAGTATTTT.

This clonotype was seen at least ten times. The V call is TRBV28, the J call TRBJ1-1, with D tentatively TRBD1 (6 bases). The germline gives CDR1 MDHEN, CDR2 SYDVKM. The CDR3 extends over 15 amino acids. V was clipped by 3 bases and J by 1 base, with 12 bases between them. CDR3 protein: CASSFIGGPNTEAFF. The DNA of the CDR3 is TGTGCCAGCAGTTTTATCGGGGGCCCGAACACTGAAGCTTTCTTT.

Details on this clonotype: The junction differs from germline at one of its ends, possibly a read error. The V and J genes are TRBV7-2 and TRBJ2-7; D not resolved. CDR1 and CDR2 from the germline V gene are SGHTA and FQGNSA. This CDR3 has 14 residues. In DNA, the CDR3 is TGTGTCAGCAGCCCGCCCACCCCACTCTACGAGCAGTACTTC. Protein: CVSSPPTPLYEQYF.

This clonotype was recorded many times. The genes are TRBV6-2 or TRBV6-3 and TRBJ2-7, with D perhaps matching TRBD1 or TRBD2 (5 bases each). Germline CDR1 reads MNHEY; CDR2 reads SVGEGT. The CDR3 consists of 14 residues. Trimming cost V 3 bases and J 0 bases, with 9 bases left between them. CDR3 DNA: TGTGCCAGCAGTTATCGGGGCAGCTCCTACGAGCAGTACTTC. It is translated as CASSYRGSSYEQYF.

This clonotype was seen more than once but under ten times. V is TRBV28 and J is TRBJ2-7, with D possibly TRBD1 on 5 matching bases. V lost 7 bases, J lost 0 bases, and 13 bases lay in between. Germline lookup yields CDR1 MDHEN and CDR2 SYDVKM. The CDR3 covers 14 residues. CDR3 sequence (DNA): TGTGCCAGCACCCGAACAGGAGTCTCCTACGAGCAGTACTTC. The encoded protein is CASTRTGVSYEQYF.

This clonotype came up many times. The chain recombines TRBV28 with TRBJ1-1; D uncertain. The CDR3 extends over 14 amino acids. With 1 base removed from V and 5 bases from J, the gap between germline ends came to 11 bases. Germline assignment: CDR1 MDHEN and CDR2 SYDVKM. Here the CDR3 DNA reads TGTGCCAGCAGTTTATCTCTGAGGGCGACTGAAGCTTTCTTT. Its translation is CASSLSLRATEAFF.

The chain links TRBV30 to TRBJ1-6; D not resolved. CDR1 GTSNPN and CDR2 SVGIG come from the germline V gene (reference sequence). This CDR3 is built from 14 residues. V gave up 0 bases and J gave up 6 bases, with 9 bases separating them. The CDR3 loop is CAWSVRGANSPLHF. DNA of the CDR3: TGTGCCTGGAGTGTACGGGGAGCTAATTCACCCCTCCACTTT.

The sample holds many counts of this clonotype. The gene calls are TRBV11-2 and TRBJ1-2; D ambiguous. The V end was cut by 5 bases, the J end by 4 bases, with 23 bases between. Germline-derived CDR1 and CDR2 are SGHAT and FQNNGV. The CDR3 spans 17 residues. In DNA form, the CDR3 reads TGTGCCAGCAGCCCGACTAACCCCGGGGTCGGGTCCTATGGCTACACCTTC. This translates into CASSPTNPGVGSYGYTF.